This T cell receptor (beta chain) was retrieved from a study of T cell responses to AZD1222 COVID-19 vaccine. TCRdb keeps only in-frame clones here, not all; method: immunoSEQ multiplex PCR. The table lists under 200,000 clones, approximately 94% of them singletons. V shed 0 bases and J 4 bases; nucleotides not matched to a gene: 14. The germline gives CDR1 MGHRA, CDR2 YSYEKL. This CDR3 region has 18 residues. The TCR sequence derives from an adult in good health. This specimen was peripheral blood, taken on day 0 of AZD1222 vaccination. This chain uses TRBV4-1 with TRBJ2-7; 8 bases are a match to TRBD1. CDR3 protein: CASSQDVQGARFGYEQYF. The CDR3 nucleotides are TGCGCCAGCAGCCAAGACGTCCAGGGGGCTAGGTTCGGATACGAGCAGTACTTC.